Below, 20 T cell receptor beta chains from the same sample are listed, as sequenced in a study of T cell responses to AZD1222 COVID-19 vaccine. The repertoire was sequenced with immunoSEQ multiplex PCR; TCRdb's copy has only in-frame clones and lacks some. Here the sample spans about 99,000 clones, 86% being singletons. Sequencing used peripheral blood, obtained 28 days after the second dose of the MenACWY control vaccine. These receptors were obtained from an adult who received the MenACWY meningococcal vaccine as a control.

The chain joins TRBV10-1 to TRBJ2-2; 9 positions match TRBD1. Germline CDR1 and CDR2: WNHNN and SYGVQD (reference sequence). The V gene end was trimmed by 5 bases and the J gene end by 1 base; junction bases not matched to a gene: 2. This CDR3 is 15 amino acids long. The CDR3 DNA is TGCGCCAGCAGTACAGGGGGCTGGAACACCGGGGAGCTGTTTTTT. Translated: CASSTGGWNTGELFF.

The CDR3 loop is CATSDRTVQETQYF. The CDR3, as DNA: TGTGCCACCAGTGATAGGACAGTTCAAGAGACCCAGTACTTC. The rearrangement joins TRBV24-1 to TRBJ2-5, with D possibly TRBD1 on 6 matching bases. This CDR3 has 14 amino acids. The V gene's germline CDR1 is KGHDR and CDR2 SFDVKD. V lost 3 bases to trimming and J lost 2 bases, with 9 bases between them.

This chain uses TRBV11-2 with TRBJ2-1, with 11 nucleotides matching TRBD1. V was pared by 3 bases and J by 5 bases, with 0 bases of the junction left unmatched. Germline CDR1 is SGHAT and CDR2 is FQNNGV. This CDR3 contains 14 residues. CDR3 loop: CASSLDRGHNEQFF. CDR3 nucleotides: TGTGCCAGCAGCTTGGACAGGGGGCACAATGAGCAGTTCTTC.

This chain joins TRBV7-3 and TRBJ1-1; 10 positions match TRBD1. The CDR3 has 15 amino acids. The V gene's germline CDR1 is SGHTA and CDR2 FQGTGA. V lost 0 bases, J lost 3 bases, and 1 base stayed unmatched. The CDR3 reads CASSLTGTGDTEAFF. In nucleotides, the CDR3 is TGTGCCAGCAGCTTAACGGGGACAGGGGACACTGAAGCTTTCTTT.

The chain carries TRBV5-1 and TRBJ2-7; 9 nucleotides agree with TRBD1. Germline V gene lookup returns CDR1 SGHRS and CDR2 YFSETQ. The CDR3 contains 14 residues. J was trimmed by 5 bases and V by 2 bases; bases with no gene match: 5. CDR3 protein: CASSFSGTGNEQYF. CDR3 in DNA: TGCGCCAGCAGCTTCTCCGGGACAGGGAACGAGCAGTACTTC.

The chain has TRBV2 and TRBJ1-5; D uncertain. Germline loops: CDR1 SNHLY, CDR2 FYNNEI. This CDR3 has 16 amino acids. Trimming pared 4 bases from V and 2 bases from J, leaving 15 bases between. CDR3 region: CASSGVRHYGNQPQHF. The CDR3 DNA is TGTGCCAGCAGTGGGGTACGGCACTACGGCAATCAGCCCCAGCATTTT.

This sequence joins TRBV7-9 and TRBJ2-2, with unresolved D. Trimming removed 6 bases from V and 1 base from J, with 6 bases in between. CDR3 length: 13 amino acids. CDR1 SEHNR and CDR2 FQNEAQ come from the germline V gene (reference sequence). Written as DNA, the CDR3 is TGTGCCAGCAGGTCTGAGAACACCGGGGAGCTGTTTTTT. Its protein product is CASRSENTGELFF.

The V and J genes are TRBV28 and TRBJ2-7; D is undetermined. The V gene lost 4 bases and the J gene lost 6 bases, with 10 bases spanning the gap. The V gene's germline CDR1 is MDHEN and CDR2 SYDVKM. This CDR3 has 12 amino acids. The CDR3 is CASSSIDAEQYF. As DNA, the CDR3 is TGTGCCAGCAGTTCGATAGACGCCGAGCAGTACTTC.

This clone was picked up a small number of times. This chain uses TRBV7-2 with TRBJ2-3; 7 bases match TRBD2. The CDR3 runs 16 residues. The J segment lost 2 bases and the V segment lost 7 bases, leaving 12 bases of the junction unmatched. CDR1 and CDR2 (germline): SGHTA, FQGNSA. This chain's CDR3 is CASTDISGPLTDTQYF. The CDR3, as DNA: TGTGCCAGCACCGATATTAGCGGGCCCCTCACAGATACGCAGTATTTT.

The rearrangement joins TRBV5-5 to TRBJ1-2; tentative D call: TRBD1 (5 bases). CDR3 length equals 14 residues. V was cut by 0 bases and J by 4 bases, with 10 bases left in between. Germline V gives CDR1 SGHKS, CDR2 YYEKEE (reference sequence). The CDR3 is CASSLAGQPYGYTF. DNA of the CDR3: TGTGCCAGCAGCTTGGCGGGGCAACCCTATGGCTACACCTTC.

The chain links TRBV3-1 (or the pseudogene TRBV3-2) to TRBJ1-2, with 9 bases lining up with TRBD1. CDR3 length: 14 residues. CDR1 is LGHDT, CDR2 YNNKEL, per germline (reference sequence). V trimming: 4 bases; J trimming: 4 bases; junction bases outside the gene matches: 4. This chain's CDR3 is CASSPGTGPYGYTF. The CDR3 nucleotides read TGTGCCAGCAGCCCCGGGACAGGGCCCTATGGCTACACCTTC.

The chain joins TRBV18 to TRBJ1-2, with D possibly matching TRBD1 (5 bases). V was shortened by 2 bases and J by 8 bases, with 15 bases between the two germline ends. Germline values: CDR1 KGHSH, CDR2 LQKENI. The CDR3 is 14 residues long. For the CDR3, the DNA is TGTGCCAGCTCACCAGGTTTGGGGGATAGCGGCTACACCTTC. This sequence encodes CASSPGLGDSGYTF.

The V and J genes are TRBV27 and TRBJ2-7; D perhaps matches TRBD1 (6 bases). Germline CDR1 reads MNHEY; CDR2 reads SMNVEV (reference sequence). V was trimmed by 2 bases and J by 0 bases, leaving 11 bases between them. The CDR3 consists of 15 residues. CDR3 amino acids: CASSLLGQSSYEQYF. CDR3 bases: TGTGCCAGCAGTTTACTCGGACAGAGCTCCTACGAGCAGTACTTC.

The rearrangement joins TRBV19 to TRBJ1-5; tentative D call: TRBD1 (5 bases). V shed 3 bases and J shed 7 bases, with 16 bases lying between them. Looked up from germline, CDR1 is LNHDA and CDR2 is SQIVND (reference sequence). CDR3 length: 15 amino acids. The CDR3 spells CASSMGVGREQPQHF. CDR3 sequence (DNA): TGTGCCAGTAGTATGGGTGTCGGCAGGGAGCAGCCCCAGCATTTT.

The rearrangement joins TRBV5-1 to TRBJ2-7; 7 positions match TRBD1. The CDR3 runs 14 residues. J was trimmed by 5 bases and V by 5 bases; bases with no gene match: 10. Germline V gene data show CDR1 as SGHRS and CDR2 as YFSETQ. CDR3 nucleotide sequence: TGCGCCAGCAGTCTCCCCGGGACAGCCAACGAGCAGTACTTC. Residues: CASSLPGTANEQYF.

This chain joins TRBV3-1 (or the pseudogene TRBV3-2) and TRBJ1-6, with D tentatively TRBD1 (6 bases). The germline CDR1 and CDR2 sequences are LGHDT and YNNKEL (reference sequence). This CDR3 is 15 amino acids long. Trimming left V 1 base short and J 7 bases short, with 11 bases between. The CDR3 region has the DNA TGTGCCAGCAGCCAAGGTAACCAGGGGAATTCACCCCTCCACTTT. Translation: CASSQGNQGNSPLHF.

This clone was observed a few times. V gene TRBV7-2 combines with J gene TRBJ2-3; 7 bases match TRBD1. Trimming at V came to 5 bases and at J to 0 bases, leaving 11 bases not matched to a gene. CDR3 size: 17 residues. Germline CDR1 and CDR2: SGHTA and FQGNSA. The CDR3 region is CASSPTGTVSSTDTQYF. The CDR3 DNA sequence: TGTGCCAGCAGCCCAACCGGGACAGTCTCTAGCACAGATACGCAGTATTTT. The full variable domain, rest sourced from reference TRBV7-2 and TRBJ2-3, is GAGVSQSPSNKVTEKGKDVELRCDPISGHTALYWYRQSLGQGLEFLIYFQGNSAPDKSGLPSDRFSAERTGGSVSTLTIQRTQQEDSAVYLCASSPTGTVSSTDTQYFGPGTRLTVL.

V is TRBV6-6 and J is TRBJ1-5; D call uncertain. This CDR3 comprises 15 residues. V was shortened by 0 bases and J by 7 bases, with 13 bases between the two germline ends. Looked up from germline, CDR1 is MNHNY and CDR2 is SVGAGI (reference sequence). The CDR3 loop reads CASSYSTRSEQPQHF. The CDR3 DNA is TGTGCCAGCAGTTACTCGACAAGGAGTGAGCAGCCCCAGCATTTT.

The rearrangement links TRBV3-1 (or the pseudogene TRBV3-2) to TRBJ2-1; 7 bases fit TRBD1. Per germline, CDR1 LGHDT and CDR2 YNNKEL (reference sequence). The ends lost 2 bases at V and 10 bases at J; junction bases unmatched: 2. The CDR3 loop spans 12 amino acids. CDR3 sequence: CASSQRTGEQFF. Here the CDR3 DNA reads TGTGCCAGCAGCCAAAGGACAGGAGAGCAGTTCTTC.

This rearrangement joins TRBV27 to TRBJ2-7; D is possibly TRBD1 (5 bases). The CDR3 contains 13 residues. V lost 3 bases, J lost 4 bases, and 10 bases lay in between. Germline V CDR1 and CDR2: MNHEY, SMNVEV (reference sequence). CDR3 nucleotides: TGTGCCAGCAGTTTGGGCAGGGAATACGAGCAGTACTTC. It is translated as CASSLGREYEQYF.